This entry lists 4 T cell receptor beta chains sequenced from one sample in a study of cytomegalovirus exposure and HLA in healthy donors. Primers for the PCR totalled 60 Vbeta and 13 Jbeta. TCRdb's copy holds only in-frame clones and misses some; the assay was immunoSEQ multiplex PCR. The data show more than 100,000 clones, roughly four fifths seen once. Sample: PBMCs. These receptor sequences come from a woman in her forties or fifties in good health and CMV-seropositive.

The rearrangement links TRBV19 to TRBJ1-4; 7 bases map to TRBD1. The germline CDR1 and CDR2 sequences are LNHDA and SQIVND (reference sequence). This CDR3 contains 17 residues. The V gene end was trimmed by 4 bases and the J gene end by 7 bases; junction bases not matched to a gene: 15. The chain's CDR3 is CASSTPSRRGHGEKLFF. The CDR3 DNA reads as TGTGCCAGTAGTACTCCCTCCAGGAGGGGGCATGGTGAAAAACTGTTTTTT.

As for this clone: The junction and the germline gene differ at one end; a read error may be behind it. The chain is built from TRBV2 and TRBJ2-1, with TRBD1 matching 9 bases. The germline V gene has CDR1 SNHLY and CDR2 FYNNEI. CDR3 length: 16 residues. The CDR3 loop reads CARSGLHGTGPHEQFF. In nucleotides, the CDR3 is TGTGCCAGAAGTGGGCTACACGGGACAGGGCCCCATGAGCAGTTCTTC.

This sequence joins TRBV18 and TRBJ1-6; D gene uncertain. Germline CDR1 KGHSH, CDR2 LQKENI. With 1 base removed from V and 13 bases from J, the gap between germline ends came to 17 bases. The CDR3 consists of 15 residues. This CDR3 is CASSPLGGGSVPLHF. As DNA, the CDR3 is TGTGCCAGCTCACCACTTGGCGGAGGGAGCGTTCCCCTCCACTTT.

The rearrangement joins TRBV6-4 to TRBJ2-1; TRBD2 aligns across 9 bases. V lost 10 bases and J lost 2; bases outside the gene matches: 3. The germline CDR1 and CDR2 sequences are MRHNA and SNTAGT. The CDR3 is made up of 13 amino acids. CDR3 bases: TGTGCCACCCGCGGGGGGGCCTACAATGAGCAGTTCTTC. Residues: CATRGGAYNEQFF.